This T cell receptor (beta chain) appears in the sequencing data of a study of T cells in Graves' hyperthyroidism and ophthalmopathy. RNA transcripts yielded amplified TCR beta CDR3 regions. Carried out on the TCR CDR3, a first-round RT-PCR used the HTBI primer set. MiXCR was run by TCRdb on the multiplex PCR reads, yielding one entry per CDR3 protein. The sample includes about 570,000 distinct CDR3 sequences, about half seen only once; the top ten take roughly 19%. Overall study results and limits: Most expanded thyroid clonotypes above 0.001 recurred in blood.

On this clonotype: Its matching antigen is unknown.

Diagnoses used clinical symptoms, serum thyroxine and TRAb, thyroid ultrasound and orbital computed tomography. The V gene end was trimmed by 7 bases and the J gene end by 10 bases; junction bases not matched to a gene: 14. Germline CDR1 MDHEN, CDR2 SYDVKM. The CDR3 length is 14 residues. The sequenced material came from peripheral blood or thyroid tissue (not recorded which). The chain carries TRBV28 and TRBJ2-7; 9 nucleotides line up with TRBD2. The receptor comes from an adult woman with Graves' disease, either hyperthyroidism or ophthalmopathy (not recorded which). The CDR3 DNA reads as TGTGCCAGCAAGGGTAGCGGGGGCCTCCTTGAACAGTACTTC. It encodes CASKGSGGLLEQYF. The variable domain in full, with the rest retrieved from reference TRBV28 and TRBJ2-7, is DVKVTQSSRYLVKRTGEKVFLECVQDMDHENMFWYRQDPGLGLRLIYFSYDVKMKEKGDIPEGYSVSREKKERFSLILESASTNQTSMYLCASKGSGGLLEQYFGPGTRLTVT.